The rows below give T cell receptor beta chains drawn from one sample of a study of OX40 agonist ivuxolimab in advanced cancers. Clones were sequenced by immunoSEQ multiplex PCR, and TCRdb holds only the in-frame ones, with some missing. Of around 70,000 clones in the sample, less than 95% were seen once. Source: CD4+ or CD8+ T cells sorted from blood, taken in a trial of the OX40 agonist ivuxolimab. The receptors shown here come from an adult with an advanced solid tumor such as melanoma, head and neck, liver or kidney cancer. Each CDR3 is given without its conserved first and last residue. Each record gives: D gene, J gene, clone size, V gene, CDR3 protein. The D gene is left open where the match is weak. Rows give clone size only sometimes, using once, few, many, or a class for an expanded clone.

d_call: -; j_call: TRBJ1-4; clone_size: -; v_call: TRBV27; cdr3_aa: ASSLSPPDPPATNEKLF
d_call: -; j_call: TRBJ2-5; clone_size: -; v_call: TRBV11-3; cdr3_aa: ASSSPMKGQY
d_call: -; j_call: TRBJ2-7; clone_size: -; v_call: TRBV6-5; cdr3_aa: ASLSDSAYEQY
d_call: -; j_call: TRBJ2-3; clone_size: -; v_call: TRBV13; cdr3_aa: ASSLAGPPTDTQY
d_call: -; j_call: TRBJ2-6; clone_size: -; v_call: TRBV7-8; cdr3_aa: ASSLDRGARSGANVLT
d_call: TRBD1; j_call: TRBJ2-1; clone_size: -; v_call: TRBV6-1; cdr3_aa: ASSVATGLPYNEQF
d_call: -; j_call: TRBJ2-5; clone_size: -; v_call: TRBV18; cdr3_aa: ASSSGGQETQY
d_call: -; j_call: TRBJ2-1; clone_size: -; v_call: TRBV5-6; cdr3_aa: ASRPRTGRGNEQF
d_call: -; j_call: TRBJ2-5; clone_size: -; v_call: TRBV5-5; cdr3_aa: ASSRIDNQETQY
d_call: -; j_call: TRBJ1-1; clone_size: -; v_call: TRBV6-1; cdr3_aa: ASSERRENTEAF
d_call: TRBD2; j_call: TRBJ2-2; clone_size: -; v_call: TRBV5-1; cdr3_aa: ASSAGLAENTGELF
d_call: TRBD1; j_call: TRBJ2-5; clone_size: few; v_call: TRBV6-5; cdr3_aa: ASSRRRGGGETQY